This T cell receptor (beta chain) was recorded in a study of blood T cell repertoires in COVID-19 (dated by TCRdb to the early 2020s). The study in broad terms: Collaborator samples came from the United States, Italy and Spain and covered acute and convalescent phases of COVID-19. Where available, HLA class I and class II types were taken from metadata supplied by the sample provider and were not determined by assay-based typing. A freely available public database, intended as a resource for researchers studying the immune response to SARS-CoV-2, is where the repertoires were released. Samples came from the ongoing ImmuneRACE study (first 160 participants) plus 1,254 subjects from 6 global collaborators. Sample metadata almost always included a de-identified subject ID, COVID-19 status, age in years and sex. Subjects who had been exposed to COVID-19, were actively infected with it, or had recovered from it provided the deeply sampled blood TCRbeta repertoires that made up the dataset. The material from the prospective study consisted of cDNA or gDNA derived from T cells, B-cell-depleted T cells, or PBMCs.

On this clone: The antigen it recognizes is unknown. No base quality information exists; no much larger clone differs at one position.

The immunoSEQ Assay, a bias-controlled multiplex PCR, was used to amplify TCRbeta CDR3 regions from genomic DNA. Processing in the source paper ran as follows. Within the assay, amplification of reference gene primers was used to estimate how many nucleated cells each sample contained. To quantify the absolute abundance of each unique TCRbeta CDR3 rearrangement, sequence reads were collapsed and filtered. For each sample, productive Simpson clonality was calculated as the square root of Simpson's diversity index across productive rearrangements. Here the immuneACCESS table is served through TCRdb, limited to in-frame sequences with V and J called. Missing clones are a known gap in these copies; in checked studies unresolved V genes cover under half, and the rest lacks a known reason. V, J and clone size derive from that table, while D and trimming were established from the DNA sequence. This sample lists around 290,000 clones; about nine tenths were detected once. About 2.2% of the sample lies in the top ten.

One collaborating source in Seattle enrolled patients while the patients were actively infected and followed the patients over time throughout the course of disease. Whole blood was collected in K2EDTA tubes by collaborating institutions according to the institutions' own protocols. For TCRbeta analysis, collaborators shipped samples in one of three forms: frozen whole blood, isolated PBMCs, or DNA extracted from either of those sample types. General findings and caveats noted by the study authors: The amount of clinical and demographic metadata varied by source and participant and was provided uncurated.

The cysteine opens and the phenylalanine closes a CDR3 of 14 amino acids. Of the read, only the CDR3 DNA is kept; its 42 bases are in frame from base 1. The germline ends are 16 bases apart after V is trimmed by 4 bases and J by 6 bases. For CDR1 and CDR2, the germline V gene (reference sequence) lists LGHDT and YNNKEL. In this chain, TRBV3-1 (or the pseudogene TRBV3-2) is recombined with TRBJ2-7; the D region possibly corresponds to TRBD1 (6 bases align). Sequencing was performed on peripheral blood. The source is a woman aged 25 to 39 with COVID-19, enrolled during active disease. DNA sequence: TGTGCCAGCAGCCCAATCCCGACAGGCTCCGAGCAGTACTTC. It translates as CASSPIPTGSEQYF.